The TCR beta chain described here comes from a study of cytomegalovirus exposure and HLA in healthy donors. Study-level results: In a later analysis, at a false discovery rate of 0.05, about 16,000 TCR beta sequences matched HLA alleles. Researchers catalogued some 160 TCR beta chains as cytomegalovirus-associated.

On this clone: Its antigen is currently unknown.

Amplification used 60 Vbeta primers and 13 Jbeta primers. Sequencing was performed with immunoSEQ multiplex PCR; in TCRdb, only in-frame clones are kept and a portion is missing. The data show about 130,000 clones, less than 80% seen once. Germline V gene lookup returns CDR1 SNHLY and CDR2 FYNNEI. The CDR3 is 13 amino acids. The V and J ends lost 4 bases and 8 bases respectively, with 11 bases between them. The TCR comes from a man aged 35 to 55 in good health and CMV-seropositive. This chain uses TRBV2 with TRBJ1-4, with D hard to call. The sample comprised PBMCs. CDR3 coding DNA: TGTGCCAGCAGTGCGACGACTTTGGAAAAACTGTTTTTT. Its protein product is CASSATTLEKLFF.